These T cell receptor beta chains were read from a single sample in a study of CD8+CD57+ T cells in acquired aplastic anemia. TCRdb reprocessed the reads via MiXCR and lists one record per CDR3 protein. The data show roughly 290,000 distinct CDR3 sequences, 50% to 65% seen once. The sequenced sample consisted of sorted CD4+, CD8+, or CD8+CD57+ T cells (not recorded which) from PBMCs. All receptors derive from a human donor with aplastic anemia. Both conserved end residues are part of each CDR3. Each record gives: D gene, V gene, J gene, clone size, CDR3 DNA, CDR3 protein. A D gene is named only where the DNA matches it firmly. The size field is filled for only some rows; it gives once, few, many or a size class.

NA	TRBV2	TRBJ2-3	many	TGTGCCAGCAGCCTAGCTATAAGCACAGATACGCAGTATTTT	CASSLAISTDTQYF
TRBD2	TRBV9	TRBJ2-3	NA	TGTGCCAGCAGCCCTACTAGCGTCAGCACAGATACGCAGTATTTT	CASSPTSVSTDTQYF
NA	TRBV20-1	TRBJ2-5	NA	TGCAGTGCTAGTATCGGACACGGGACTCCTCAAGAGACCCAGTACTTC	CSASIGHGTPQETQYF
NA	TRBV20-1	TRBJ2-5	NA	TGCAGTGCGCCCGTCTACGAGGAGACCCAGTACTTC	CSAPVYEETQYF
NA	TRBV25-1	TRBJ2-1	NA	TGTGCCAGCTCCAGGACGGCCTCCTACAATGAGCAGTTCTTC	CASSRTASYNEQFF
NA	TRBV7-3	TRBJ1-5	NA	TGTGCCAGCAGGGACTCGACTAGCAATCAGCCCCAGCATTTT	CASRDSTSNQPQHF
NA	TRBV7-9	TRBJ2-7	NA	TGTGCCAGCAACAAGGGGGGCAACGAGCAGTACTTC	CASNKGGNEQYF
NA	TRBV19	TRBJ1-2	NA	TGTGCCAGCTGGGGCAAAGCTAACTATGGCTACACCTTC	CASWGKANYGYTF
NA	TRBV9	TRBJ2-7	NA	TGTGCCAGCAGCGTATCCCCAGGGGATACGTACCAGTACGAGCAGTACTTC	CASSVSPGDTYQYEQYF
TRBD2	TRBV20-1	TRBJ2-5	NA	TGCAGTGCTAGATCCCCGGGGGGCCAAGAGACCCAGTACTTC	CSARSPGGQETQYF
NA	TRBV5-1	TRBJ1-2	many	TGCGCCAGCAGGTCCCAAACCACAGGGCCCTATGGCTACACCTTC	CASRSQTTGPYGYTF
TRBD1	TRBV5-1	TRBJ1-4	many	TGCGCCAGCAGCTTAGGGGGCGACAGTGCAACTAATGAAAAACTGTTTTTT	CASSLGGDSATNEKLFF
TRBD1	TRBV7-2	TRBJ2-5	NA	TGTGCCAGTGGACAGGGGATCCAAGAGACCCAGTACTTC	CASGQGIQETQYF
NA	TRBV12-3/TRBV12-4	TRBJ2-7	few	TGTGCCAGCAGTTTTGGCAGTAACTACGAGCAGTACTTC	CASSFGSNYEQYF
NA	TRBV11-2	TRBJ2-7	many	TGTGCCAGCAGCTTAATGTCGTCCTACGAGCAGTACTTC	CASSLMSSYEQYF
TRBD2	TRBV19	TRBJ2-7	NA	TGTGCCAGTAACCCGGGACTAGCGAGCTACGAGCAGTACTTC	CASNPGLASYEQYF
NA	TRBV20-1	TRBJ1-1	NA	TGCAGTGCTAGAGATAGGGCAGATAGTCGTAACACTGAAGCTTTCTTT	CSARDRADSRNTEAFF
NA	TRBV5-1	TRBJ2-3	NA	TGCGCCAGCAGCTATGTAGTCGGAGATACGCAGTATTTT	CASSYVVGDTQYF
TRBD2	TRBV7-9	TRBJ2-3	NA	TGTGCCAGCAGCACCGGGACTAGCGGGGATTTCGGCACAGATACGCAGTATTTT	CASSTGTSGDFGTDTQYF
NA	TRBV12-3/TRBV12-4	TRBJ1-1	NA	TGTGCCAGCAGTTTAGTTGGAGCTTTCTTT	CASSLVGAFF
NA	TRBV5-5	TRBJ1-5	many	TGTGCCAGCAGCTTGTCAGGGGGCAATCAGCCCCAGCATTTT	CASSLSGGNQPQHF
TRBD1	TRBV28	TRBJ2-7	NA	TGTGCCAGCAGTTTAAATCCAGGGACAGGGGGCCACGAGCAGTACTTC	CASSLNPGTGGHEQYF
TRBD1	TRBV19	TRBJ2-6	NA	TGTGCCACGGGACAGGGCGTCTATGGGGCCAACGTCCTGACTTTC	CATGQGVYGANVLTF
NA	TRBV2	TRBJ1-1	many	TGTGCAGCACGGGGGGAGGGGAACACTGAAGCTTTCTTT	CAARGEGNTEAFF
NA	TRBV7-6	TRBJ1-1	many	TGTGCCAGCAGCTTAGGATTCGGGAGCAACACTGAAGCTTTCTTT	CASSLGFGSNTEAFF
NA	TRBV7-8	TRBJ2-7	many	TGTGCCAGCAGCTTAGTGGGGGCTCTGAGCTCCTACGAGCAGTACTTC	CASSLVGALSSYEQYF
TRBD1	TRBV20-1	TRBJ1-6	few	TGCAGTGCGACACTCCCCGACAGGGGGGATAATTCACCCCTCCACTTT	CSATLPDRGDNSPLHF
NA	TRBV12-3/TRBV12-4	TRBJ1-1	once	TGTGCCAGCAGTTTAGGTCGGCAGGGCACTGAAGCTTTCTTT	CASSLGRQGTEAFF
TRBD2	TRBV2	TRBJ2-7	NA	TGTGCCAGCAGTGGGACTAGCGGCTACGAGCAGTACTTC	CASSGTSGYEQYF
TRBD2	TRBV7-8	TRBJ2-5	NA	TGTGCCAGCTGGCAGGGAGGGCCGGAGACCCAGTACTTC	CASWQGGPETQYF
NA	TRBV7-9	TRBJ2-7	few	TGTGCCAGCAGCCCAAGCCAAGGACGGCGGGAGCAGTACTTC	CASSPSQGRREQYF
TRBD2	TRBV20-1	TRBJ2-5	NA	TGCAGTGCGATGGGACTAGCGGGGGAGACCCAGTACTTC	CSAMGLAGETQYF
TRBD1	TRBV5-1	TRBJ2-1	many	TGCGCCAGCAGCGTGACAGGGGAAATTTACAATGAGCAGTTCTTC	CASSVTGEIYNEQFF
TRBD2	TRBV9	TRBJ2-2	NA	TGTGCCAGCAGCGTAGCCGGGGGGGAATGGACCGGGGAGCTGTTTTTT	CASSVAGGEWTGELFF
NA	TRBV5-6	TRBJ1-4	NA	TGTGCCAGCAGAACAGGGAATAGACGGGAAAAACTGTTTTTT	CASRTGNRREKLFF
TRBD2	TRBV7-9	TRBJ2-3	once	TGTGCCAGCAGCTCAATACCGGGACTAGATACAGATACGCAGTATTTT	CASSSIPGLDTDTQYF
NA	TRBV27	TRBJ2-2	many	TGTGCCAGCAGTTGGGGCGGGACCAACACCGGGGAGCTGTTTTTT	CASSWGGTNTGELFF
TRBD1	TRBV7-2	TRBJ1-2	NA	TGTGCCAGCAGCACCCGACAGGGCCAAGGAAGTTATGGCTACACCTTC	CASSTRQGQGSYGYTF
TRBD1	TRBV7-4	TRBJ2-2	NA	TGTGCCAGCAGCTTAGTGTACAGGGGGTTTCTGGACACCGGGGAGCTGTTTTTT	CASSLVYRGFLDTGELFF
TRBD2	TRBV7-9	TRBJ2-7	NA	TGTGCCAGCAGCATAACTAGCGGGAAGTCCCCTTACGAGCAGTACTTC	CASSITSGKSPYEQYF
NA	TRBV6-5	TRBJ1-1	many	TGTGCCAGCAGTTCCCCGTTTGTCCCGAACACTGAAGCTTTCTTT	CASSSPFVPNTEAFF
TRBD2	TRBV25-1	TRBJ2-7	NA	TGTGCCAGCAGTACGACTAGCGGGAGAAACCACCCCTACGAGCAGTACTTC	CASSTTSGRNHPYEQYF
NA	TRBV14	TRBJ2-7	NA	TGTGCCAGCAGCCAAGCACCGACAGGCGGGCAGTACTTC	CASSQAPTGGQYF
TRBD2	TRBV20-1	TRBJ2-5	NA	TGCAGTGCTCCCTCGGCGGGAGGGAAAGAGACCCAGAACTTC	CSAPSAGGKETQNF
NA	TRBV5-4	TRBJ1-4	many	TGTGCCAGCAGCTTGCGGGGGACAACTAATGAAAAACTGTTTTTT	CASSLRGTTNEKLFF
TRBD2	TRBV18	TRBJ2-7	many	TGTGCCAGCTCACCTATACCGGGACTAGCGGGAGCCTACGAGCAGTACTTC	CASSPIPGLAGAYEQYF
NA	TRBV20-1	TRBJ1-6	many	TGCAGTGCTAGTGTCCCCGGTGGCTGGAATTCACCCCTCCACTTT	CSASVPGGWNSPLHF
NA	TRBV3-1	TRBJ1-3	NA	TGTGCCAGCAGCCCGGAGGCAGGGACTAGCACCATATATTTT	CASSPEAGTSTIYF
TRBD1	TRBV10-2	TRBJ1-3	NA	TGCGCCAGCACTAGGGACAGGGATGGAAACACCATATATTTT	CASTRDRDGNTIYF
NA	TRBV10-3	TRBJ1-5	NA	TGTGCCATCAAGTCCGGGGTGGACAATCAGCCCCAGCATTTT	CAIKSGVDNQPQHF
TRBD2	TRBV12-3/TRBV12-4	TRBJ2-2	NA	TGTGCCAGCACCCTGAGGCTAGCGGGAGCTACCGGGGAGCTGTTTTTT	CASTLRLAGATGELFF
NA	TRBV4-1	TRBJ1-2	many	TGCGCCAGCAGCCAAGAATTGAGAGGGAAGTATGGCTACACCTTC	CASSQELRGKYGYTF
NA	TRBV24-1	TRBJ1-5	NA	TGTGCCACCAGTGATTTTAGAACAAATCAGCCCCAGCATTTT	CATSDFRTNQPQHF
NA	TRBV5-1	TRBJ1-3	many	TGCGCCAGCAGCTTGGTCGGGGGAGTTGCGGGAAACACCATATATTTT	CASSLVGGVAGNTIYF
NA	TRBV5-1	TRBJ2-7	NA	TGCGCCAGCAGCTTGGAGGTTCTAGGGGTTGAGCAGTACTTC	CASSLEVLGVEQYF
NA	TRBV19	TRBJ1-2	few	TGTGCCAGTTCTCAAGGGGGTTTTGGCTACACCTTC	CASSQGGFGYTF
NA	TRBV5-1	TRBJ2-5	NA	TGCGCCAGCAGCATTGCGAACACCGGGGAGACCCAGTACTTC	CASSIANTGETQYF
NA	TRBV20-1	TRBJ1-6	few	TGCAGTGCTAGCCCCGGTCCGGACCTTAATTCACCCCTCCACTTT	CSASPGPDLNSPLHF
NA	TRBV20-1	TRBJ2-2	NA	TGCAGTGCTAGAGATAGCGGGCAGGGGGACACCGGGGAGCTGTTTTTT	CSARDSGQGDTGELFF